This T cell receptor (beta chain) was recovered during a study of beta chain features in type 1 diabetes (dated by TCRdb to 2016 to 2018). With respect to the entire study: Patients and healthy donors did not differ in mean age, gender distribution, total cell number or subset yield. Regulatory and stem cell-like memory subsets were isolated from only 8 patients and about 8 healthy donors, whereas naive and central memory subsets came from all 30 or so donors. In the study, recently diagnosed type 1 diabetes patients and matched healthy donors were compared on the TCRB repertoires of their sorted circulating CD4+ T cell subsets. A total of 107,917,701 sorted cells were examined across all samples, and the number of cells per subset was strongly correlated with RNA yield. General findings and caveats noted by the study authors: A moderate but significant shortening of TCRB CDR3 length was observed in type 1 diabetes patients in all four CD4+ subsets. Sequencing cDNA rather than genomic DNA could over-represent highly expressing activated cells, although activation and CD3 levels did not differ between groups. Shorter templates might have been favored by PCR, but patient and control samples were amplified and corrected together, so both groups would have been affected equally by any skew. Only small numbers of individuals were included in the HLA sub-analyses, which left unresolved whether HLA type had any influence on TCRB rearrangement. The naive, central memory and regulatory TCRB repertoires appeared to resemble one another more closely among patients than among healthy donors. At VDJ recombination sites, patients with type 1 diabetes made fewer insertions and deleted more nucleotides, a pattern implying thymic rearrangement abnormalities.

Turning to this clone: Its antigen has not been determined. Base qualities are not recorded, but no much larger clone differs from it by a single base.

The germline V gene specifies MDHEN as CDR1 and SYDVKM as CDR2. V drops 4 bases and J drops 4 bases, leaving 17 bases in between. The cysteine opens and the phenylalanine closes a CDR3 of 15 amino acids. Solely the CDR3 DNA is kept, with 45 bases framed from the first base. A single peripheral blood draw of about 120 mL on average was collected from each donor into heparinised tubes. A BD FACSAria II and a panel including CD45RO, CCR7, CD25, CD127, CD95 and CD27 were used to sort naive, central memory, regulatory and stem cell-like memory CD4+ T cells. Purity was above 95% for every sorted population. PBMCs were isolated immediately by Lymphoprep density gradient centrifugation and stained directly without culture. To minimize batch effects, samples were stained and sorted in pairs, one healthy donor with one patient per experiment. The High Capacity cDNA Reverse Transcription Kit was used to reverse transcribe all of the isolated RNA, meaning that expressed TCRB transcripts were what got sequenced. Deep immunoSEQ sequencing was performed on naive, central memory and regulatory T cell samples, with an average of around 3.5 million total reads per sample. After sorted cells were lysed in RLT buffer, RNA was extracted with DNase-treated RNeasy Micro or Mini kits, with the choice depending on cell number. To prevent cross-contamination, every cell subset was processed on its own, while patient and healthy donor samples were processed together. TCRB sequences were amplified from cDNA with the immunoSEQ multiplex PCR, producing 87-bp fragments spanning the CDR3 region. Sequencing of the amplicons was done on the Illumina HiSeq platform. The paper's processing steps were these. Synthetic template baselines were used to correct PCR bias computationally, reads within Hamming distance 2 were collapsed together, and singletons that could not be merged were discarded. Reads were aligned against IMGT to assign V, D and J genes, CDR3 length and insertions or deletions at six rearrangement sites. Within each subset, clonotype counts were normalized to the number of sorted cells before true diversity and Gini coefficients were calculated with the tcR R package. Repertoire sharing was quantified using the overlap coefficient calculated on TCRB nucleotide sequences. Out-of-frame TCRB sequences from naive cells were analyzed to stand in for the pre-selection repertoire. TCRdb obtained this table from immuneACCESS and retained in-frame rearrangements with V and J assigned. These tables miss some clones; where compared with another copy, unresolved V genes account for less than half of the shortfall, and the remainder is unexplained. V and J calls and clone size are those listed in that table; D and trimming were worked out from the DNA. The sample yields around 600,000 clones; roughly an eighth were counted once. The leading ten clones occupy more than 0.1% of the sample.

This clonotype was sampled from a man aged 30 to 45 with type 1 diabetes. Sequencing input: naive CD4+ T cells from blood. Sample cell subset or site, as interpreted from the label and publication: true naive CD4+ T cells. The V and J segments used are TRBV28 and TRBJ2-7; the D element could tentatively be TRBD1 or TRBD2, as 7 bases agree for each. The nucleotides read TGTGCCAGCAGTTCGGGGGGCGAGGGGGCATACGAGCAGTACTTC. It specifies CASSSGGEGAYEQYF.